The TCR beta chain under discussion was sequenced for a study of metastatic and nonmetastatic thyroid tumors. This clone was observed many times. Looked up from germline, CDR1 is WNHNN and CDR2 is SYGVQD (reference sequence). This CDR3 has 15 amino acids. Trimming stripped 7 bases from V and 0 bases from J, with 14 bases between. TCRdb reanalyzed the PCR reads via MiXCR. The data contain tens of thousands of clones, roughly 23% of them singletons. Thyroid surgery was preceded by no treatment in any patient. This TCR came from a male donor with papillary thyroid cancer or a benign thyroid nodule (not recorded which). Some clones in this sample may be carry-over from other donors' samples. This chain links TRBV10-1 with TRBJ2-3, with a weak D call TRBD2 (6 bases). Specimen: blood. The CDR3 spells CASIDGGPSTDTQYF. The CDR3 DNA reads as TGCGCCAGCATCGACGGAGGGCCTAGCACAGATACGCAGTATTTT.